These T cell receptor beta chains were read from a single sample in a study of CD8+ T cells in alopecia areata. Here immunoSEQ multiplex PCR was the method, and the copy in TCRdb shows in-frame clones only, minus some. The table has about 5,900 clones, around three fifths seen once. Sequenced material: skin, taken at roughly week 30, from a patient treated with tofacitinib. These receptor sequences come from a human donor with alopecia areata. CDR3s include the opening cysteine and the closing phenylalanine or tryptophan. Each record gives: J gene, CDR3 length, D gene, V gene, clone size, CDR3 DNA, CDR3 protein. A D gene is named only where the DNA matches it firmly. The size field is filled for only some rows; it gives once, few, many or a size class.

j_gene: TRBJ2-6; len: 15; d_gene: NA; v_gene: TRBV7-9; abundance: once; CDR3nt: TGTGCCAGCTTCAGTGAACGCTCTGGGGCCAACGTCCTGACTTTC; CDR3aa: CASFSERSGANVLTF
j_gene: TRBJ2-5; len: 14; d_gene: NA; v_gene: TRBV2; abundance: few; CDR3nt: TGTGCCAGCAGTGTCGGAGGGGGCGGAGAGACCCAGTACTTC; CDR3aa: CASSVGGGGETQYF
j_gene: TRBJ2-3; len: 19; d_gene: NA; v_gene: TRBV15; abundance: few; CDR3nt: TGTGCCACCAGCAGAACGGACTTAATACTAGCAGATACCACAGATACGCAGTATTTT; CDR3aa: CATSRTDLILADTTDTQYF
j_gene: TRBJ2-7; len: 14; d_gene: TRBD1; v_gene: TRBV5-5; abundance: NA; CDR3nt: TGTGCCAGCAGCTTGGGGGACAGGGTCTACGAGCAGTACTTC; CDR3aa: CASSLGDRVYEQYF
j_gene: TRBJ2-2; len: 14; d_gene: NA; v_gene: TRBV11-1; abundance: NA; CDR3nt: TGTGCCAGCAGCTTAGATCGCCGGACCGGGGAGCTGTTTTTT; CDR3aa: CASSLDRRTGELFF
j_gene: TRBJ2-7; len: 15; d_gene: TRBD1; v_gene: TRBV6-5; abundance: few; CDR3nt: TGTGCCAGCCATACAACCCAGGGGGCGGTCCACGAGCAGTACTTC; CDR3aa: CASHTTQGAVHEQYF
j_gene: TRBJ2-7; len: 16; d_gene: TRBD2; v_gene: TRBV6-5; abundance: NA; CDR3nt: TGTGCCAGCAGTTTAGCGGGGGGGGAACTTTTCTACGAGCAGTACTTC; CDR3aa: CASSLAGGELFYEQYF
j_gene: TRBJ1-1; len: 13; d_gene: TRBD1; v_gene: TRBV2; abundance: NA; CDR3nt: TGTGCCAGCAGTGGGGACAGGAACACTGAAGCTTTCTTT; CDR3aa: CASSGDRNTEAFF
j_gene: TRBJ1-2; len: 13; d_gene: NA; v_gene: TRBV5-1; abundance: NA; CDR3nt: TGCGCCAGCAGCTTGGCTCAGGGACGGGGCTACACCTTC; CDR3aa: CASSLAQGRGYTF
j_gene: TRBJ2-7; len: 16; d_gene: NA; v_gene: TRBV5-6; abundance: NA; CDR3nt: TGTGCCAGCAGCCGGGCCAGGGTATTGTTCTCCTACGAGCAGTACTTC; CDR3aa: CASSRARVLFSYEQYF
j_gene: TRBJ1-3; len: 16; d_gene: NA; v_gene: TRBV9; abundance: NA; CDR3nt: TGTGCCAGCAGCGGTCGGGCAGGGGTAGGAGGAAACACCATATATTTT; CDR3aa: CASSGRAGVGGNTIYF
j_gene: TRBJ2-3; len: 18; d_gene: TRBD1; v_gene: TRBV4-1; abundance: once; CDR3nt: TGCGCCAGCAGCCAAGGGGGGCTCACAGGGGATTGGACAGATACGCAGTATTTT; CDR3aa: CASSQGGLTGDWTDTQYF
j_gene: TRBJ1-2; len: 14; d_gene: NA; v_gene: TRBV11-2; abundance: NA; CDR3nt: TGTGCCAGCAGCTTTGATCAGGGGAGGAATGGCTACACCTTC; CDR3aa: CASSFDQGRNGYTF